This TCR beta chain was captured by sequencing in a study of blood T cell repertoires in COVID-19. Whole-study context: Samples representing acute and convalescent COVID-19 were sourced from the United States, Italy and Spain. Sample material is recorded as cDNA or gDNA derived from T cells, B-cell-depleted T cells, or PBMCs.

V shed 5 bases and J 0 bases; nucleotides not matched to a gene: 10. The germline gives CDR1 SGHVS, CDR2 FNYEAQ. The CDR3 sequence is 17 residues long. Authors' processing steps: Amplification of reference gene primers provided the estimated nucleated cell counts. Assay: immunoSEQ multiplex PCR; the TCRdb copy retains only in-frame clones and omits some. That table furnishes V, J and clone size, whereas the DNA furnished D and trimming. The sample gives about 150,000 clones, approximately 82% of which show up once; 10% to 15% is in the top ten. In its sample, this clone was seen once. The source material was peripheral blood. The sequence was obtained from a man between 65 and 85 years old who had recovered from COVID-19. This chain joins TRBV7-6 and TRBJ2-3; TRBD2 agrees at 8 bases. In nucleotides, the CDR3 is TGTGCCAGCAGCCTCATTAGCGGGATAGGGAGCACAGATACGCAGTATTTT. Translated: CASSLISGIGSTDTQYF. The whole variable domain, remainder taken from reference TRBV7-6 and TRBJ2-3, is GAGVSQSPRYKVTKRGQDVALRCDPISGHVSLYWYRQALGQGPEFLTYFNYEAQQDKSGLPNDRFSAERPEGSISTLTIQRTEQRDSAMYRCASSLISGIGSTDTQYFGPGTRLTVL.